This TCR beta chain was obtained from a study of T-cell reconstitution after alpha-beta-depleted transplantation in children. It was with unique molecular identifiers that the TCRbeta library was prepared. One entry per CDR3 protein, called by TCRdb with MiXCR from the PCR reads. The data show hundreds of thousands of distinct CDR3 sequences, with about 10% seen just once and about a tenth held by the top ten. V lost 6 bases to trimming and J lost 5 bases, with 7 bases between them. This CDR3 is 11 amino acids long. Germline lookup yields CDR1 SEHNR and CDR2 FQNEAQ (reference sequence). This clonotype has at least ten counts.

This TCR derives from a human donor who donated a stem cell graft to a child with SCID. This specimen was PBMCs from the stem cell graft donor, taken from the stem cell graft. V usage is TRBV7-9 and J usage is TRBJ2-5, with unresolved D. The CDR3 protein is CASRDWETQYF. The CDR3 region has the DNA TGTGCCAGCAGGGATTGGGAGACCCAGTACTTC.